This passage covers 17 T cell receptor beta chains from one sample sequenced in a study of cytomegalovirus exposure and HLA in healthy donors listed by TCRdb under 2017. The library was made by the immunoSEQ multiplex PCR assay. A mixture of 60 forward primers for TCR Vbeta segments and 13 reverse primers for TCR Jbeta segments was used in the multiplex PCR. TCRdb stores this immuneACCESS table with in-frame sequences only. Part of the clones is absent; in the studies checked, under half of the shortfall reflects unresolved V genes, and no reason is known for the rest. The sample records 160,000 or so clones, roughly 80% of which are singletons. The biggest ten clones account for about 4.6% of the sample. The sequencing sample was made of PBMCs. The receptors come from a man in his forties in good health and CMV-seronegative.

V usage is TRBV6-5 and J usage is TRBJ2-7; no reliable D call. Germline assignment: CDR1 MNHEY and CDR2 SVGAGI. The V gene lost 5 bases and the J gene lost 2 bases, with 13 bases spanning the gap. This CDR3 spans 14 amino acids. The CDR3 nucleotides are TGTGCCAGCAGTCCGCAGTTCCGTACCTACGAGCAGTACTTC. It encodes CASSPQFRTYEQYF.

The V gene is TRBV6-5, the J gene TRBJ2-5; TRBD2 matches 11 bases. Trimming took 6 bases from V and 2 from J; bases not matched to a gene: 5. Germline values: CDR1 MNHEY, CDR2 SVGAGI. The CDR3 spans 15 residues. The CDR3 region has the DNA TGTGCCAGCAGGCTGACTAGCGGGGAGCAAGAGACCCAGTACTTC. Translated, it gives CASRLTSGEQETQYF.

This chain uses TRBV7-6 with TRBJ2-2; TRBD1 agrees at 8 bases. V was clipped by 4 bases and J by 6 bases; unmatched bases: 7. The germline V gene encodes CDR1 SGHVS and CDR2 FNYEAQ. This CDR3 contains 15 residues. The CDR3 coding sequence is TGTGCCAGCAGCTCATGGACAGGGAAGGCCGGGGAGCTGTTTTTT. It is translated as CASSSWTGKAGELFF.

This clone has only one observation. The chain is built from TRBV5-1 and TRBJ1-2; D might be TRBD1 (6 bases). The CDR3 is 15 residues long. Trimming pared 0 bases from V and 8 bases from J, leaving 17 bases between. Germline CDR1 and CDR2: SGHRS and YFSETQ. The CDR3 region has the DNA TGCGCCAGCAGCTTGGACGGGGGGGCGATGGAGGGCTACACCTTC. It yields the protein CASSLDGGAMEGYTF.

This clone came up a few times. This chain links TRBV27 with TRBJ1-2, with no clear D. The V gene's germline CDR1 is MNHEY and CDR2 SMNVEV (reference sequence). Trimming took off 6 bases at V and 4 bases at J, with 18 bases between the two ends. The CDR3 runs to 15 residues. The CDR3 coding sequence is TGTGCCAGCAGCGCGGAATATCGGCCGAGCTATGGCTACACCTTC. Translated, it gives CASSAEYRPSYGYTF.

The chain carries TRBV7-8 and TRBJ1-1, with D perhaps TRBD1 (6 bases). V lost 3 bases and J 5 bases, leaving 10 bases between the germline ends. Germline CDR1 and CDR2: SGHVS and FQNEAQ. This CDR3 has 13 residues. The CDR3 here is CASSFSTGTEAFF. CDR3 nucleotide sequence: TGTGCCAGCAGCTTTTCCACAGGGACTGAAGCTTTCTTT.

The V gene is TRBV5-1, the J gene TRBJ2-5; 7 positions agree with TRBD2. Germline CDR1 reads SGHRS; CDR2 reads YFSETQ. The length of the CDR3 is 14 residues. Trimming removed 6 bases from V and 6 bases from J; junction bases left unmatched: 11. CDR3 loop: CASTPGGGEKTQYF. DNA of the CDR3: TGCGCCAGCACCCCCGGGGGAGGGGAAAAGACCCAGTACTTC.

The chain couples TRBV7-2 to TRBJ1-1; a possible D gene is TRBD1 (5 bases). This CDR3 contains 15 residues. V shed 2 bases and J shed 3 bases, with 13 bases lying between them. Germline V gene lookup returns CDR1 SGHTA and CDR2 FQGNSA. The CDR3 nucleotides are TGTGCCAGCAGCTTAATGGGGGGAGGAGACACTGAAGCTTTCTTT. Translating it yields CASSLMGGGDTEAFF.

The gene calls are TRBV9 and TRBJ1-3; no reliable D call. The CDR3 loop spans 14 amino acids. V was cut by 3 bases and J by 4 bases, with 11 bases left in between. In germline, CDR1 is SGDLS, CDR2 YYNGEE. CDR3 DNA sequence: TGTGCCAGCAGCGGATCAGGAGGCGGAAACACCATATATTTT. Its protein is CASSGSGGGNTIYF.

V gene TRBV28 combines with J gene TRBJ2-3; 9 bases are a match to TRBD2. The CDR3 has 15 amino acids. Germline values: CDR1 MDHEN, CDR2 SYDVKM. With 2 bases clipped from V and 2 bases from J, the junction kept 2 bases outside the gene matches. In DNA, the CDR3 is TGTGCCAGCAGTTTAAGCGGGGGGTACACAGATACGCAGTATTTT. Protein sequence: CASSLSGGYTDTQYF.

For the CDR3, the DNA is TGTGCCAGCAGCGGGGGGGGAGTTGGCACAGATACGCAGTATTTT. Translated, it gives CASSGGGVGTDTQYF. The rearrangement joins TRBV9 to TRBJ2-3, with 7 bases that match TRBD2. Looked up from germline, CDR1 is SGDLS and CDR2 is YYNGEE. V lost 3 bases, J lost 1 base, and 5 bases stayed unmatched. The CDR3 runs to 15 residues.

The rearrangement uses TRBV28 and TRBJ1-2, with D perhaps matching TRBD1 (6 bases). Trimming left V 1 base short and J 0 bases short, with 15 bases between. The CDR3 length is 17 residues. Germline values: CDR1 MDHEN, CDR2 SYDVKM. The CDR3 nucleotides read TGTGCCAGCAGTTTATTCCCAGGGGACCCTGCTAACTATGGCTACACCTTC. Its translation is CASSLFPGDPANYGYTF.

The rearrangement uses TRBV27 and TRBJ2-3; TRBD1 is a possible D gene (6 bases). V dropped 5 bases and J dropped 7 bases, with 34 bases sitting between them. CDR3 length: 20 residues. Germline CDR1 is MNHEY and CDR2 is SMNVEV (reference sequence). CDR3 in DNA: TGTGCCAGCAGTGTTCCCCTATGGGACACCGCAGCCCACTTAAGAAATACGCAGTATTTT. Translation gives CASSVPLWDTAAHLRNTQYF.

The gene calls are TRBV6-5 and TRBJ1-2; D might be TRBD1 (6 bases). This CDR3 region has 13 residues. V was trimmed by 5 bases and J by 6 bases, leaving 13 bases between them. The germline gives CDR1 MNHEY, CDR2 SVGAGI. CDR3 sequence reads: CASSGGRSHGYTF. The CDR3 DNA reads TGTGCCAGCAGTGGGGGCAGATCGCATGGCTACACCTTC.

The chain links TRBV5-6 to TRBJ2-5, with a weak D call TRBD2 (5 bases). Trimming stripped 4 bases from V and 5 bases from J, with 15 bases between. Germline loops: CDR1 SGHDT, CDR2 YYEEEE. The CDR3 sequence is 14 residues long. CDR3: CASSNLLGGETQYF. The CDR3 nucleotides are TGTGCCAGCAGCAATCTCCTGGGCGGGGAGACCCAGTACTTC.

In its sample, this clone was seen a few times. V gene TRBV14 combines with J gene TRBJ1-6; D call uncertain. The CDR3 runs to 13 residues. Germline V lookup: CDR1 SGHDN, CDR2 FVKESK. The V end lost 2 bases, the J end lost 7 bases, and 6 bases lay between the germline ends. CDR3 nucleotides: TGTGCCAGCAGCCAAATAGTCAATTCACCCCTCCACTTT. This translates into CASSQIVNSPLHF.

J is TRBJ1-2 and V is TRBV7-9; D remains ambiguous. V was clipped by 5 bases and J by 2 bases, with 9 bases between them. The CDR3 runs to 13 residues. Germline CDR1 is SEHNR and CDR2 is FQNEAQ (reference sequence). CDR3 sequence: CASSTGLNYGYTF. CDR3 DNA: TGTGCCAGCAGCACCGGACTGAACTATGGCTACACCTTC.